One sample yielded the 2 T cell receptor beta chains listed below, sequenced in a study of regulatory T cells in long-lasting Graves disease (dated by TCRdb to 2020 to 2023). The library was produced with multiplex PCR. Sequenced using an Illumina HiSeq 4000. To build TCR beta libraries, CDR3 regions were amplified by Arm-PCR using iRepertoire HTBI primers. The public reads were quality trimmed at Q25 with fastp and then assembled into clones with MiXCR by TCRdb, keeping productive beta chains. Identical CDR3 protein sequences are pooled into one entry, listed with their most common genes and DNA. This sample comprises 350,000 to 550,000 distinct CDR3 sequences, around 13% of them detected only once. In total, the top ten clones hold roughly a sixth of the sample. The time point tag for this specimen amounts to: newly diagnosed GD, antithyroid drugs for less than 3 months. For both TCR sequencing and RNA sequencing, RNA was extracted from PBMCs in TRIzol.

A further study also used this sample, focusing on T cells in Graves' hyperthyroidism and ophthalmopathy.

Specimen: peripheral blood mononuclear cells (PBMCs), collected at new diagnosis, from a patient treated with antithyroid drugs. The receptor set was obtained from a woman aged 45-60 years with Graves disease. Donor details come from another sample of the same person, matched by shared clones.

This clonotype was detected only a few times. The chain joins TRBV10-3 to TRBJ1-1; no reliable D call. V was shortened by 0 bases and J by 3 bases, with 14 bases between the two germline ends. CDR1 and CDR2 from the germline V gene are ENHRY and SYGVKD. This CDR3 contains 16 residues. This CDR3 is CAISESDFWRDTEAFF. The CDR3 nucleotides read TGTGCCATCAGTGAGTCGGATTTCTGGCGAGACACTGAAGCTTTCTTT.

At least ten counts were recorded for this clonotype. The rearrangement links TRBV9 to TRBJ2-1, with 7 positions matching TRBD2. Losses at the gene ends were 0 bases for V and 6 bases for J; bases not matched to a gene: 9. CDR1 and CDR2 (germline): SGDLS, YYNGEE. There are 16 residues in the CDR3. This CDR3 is CASSVAGGRASNEQFF. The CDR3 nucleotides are TGTGCCAGCAGCGTAGCTGGGGGGAGGGCCAGCAATGAGCAGTTCTTC.